This T cell receptor beta chain was identified in a study of T cells in Graves' hyperthyroidism and ophthalmopathy. Researchers took RNA transcripts and amplified the TCR beta CDR3 regions from them. First-round RT-PCR of the TCR CDR3 relied on the HTBI primer set. TCRdb ran MiXCR on the multiplex PCR reads and lists one entry per CDR3 protein. The data hold approximately 200,000 distinct CDR3 sequences, with about 18% observed a single time. This CDR3 has 15 amino acids. CDR1 MDHEN and CDR2 SYDVKM come from the germline V gene. V shed 4 bases and J 1 base; nucleotides not matched to a gene: 4. This clonotype came up many times.

The chain joins TRBV28 to TRBJ2-7; 10 nucleotides match TRBD2. The sequenced sample was blood. The sequence was obtained from a man between 35 and 55 years old with Graves' hyperthyroidism. The DNA of the CDR3 is TGTGCCAGCAGTTCGATTAGCGGGGGGTCCTACGAGCAGTACTTC. Translating gives CASSSISGGSYEQYF.